This T cell receptor beta chain was captured in a study of cytomegalovirus exposure and HLA in healthy donors. As concerns this clone: No antigen is known for it.

The primer mix had 60 Vbeta and 13 Jbeta primers. Assay used: immunoSEQ multiplex PCR; TCRdb lists only in-frame clones, some missing. This sample has 130,000 to 150,000 clones, with nearly 85% found just once. Whole-study results and caveats: As a later analysis showed, a missense DCLRE1C variant was linked to trimming of TCR beta V- and J-genes.

The V gene lost 2 bases and the J gene lost 8 bases, with 6 bases spanning the gap. The CDR3 spans 11 residues. Germline V CDR1 and CDR2: SEHNR, FQNEAQ (reference sequence). The clonotype was recovered from a male donor in good health and CMV-seronegative. The rearrangement uses TRBV7-9 and TRBJ1-2; D ambiguous. Sequenced: PBMCs. The CDR3 DNA reads TGTGCCAGCAGCTTAACGGGGGGCTACACCTTC. It is translated as CASSLTGGYTF.